This TCR beta chain was sequenced for a study of CD8 T cells in ankylosing spondylitis (dated by TCRdb to the late 2010s). Study-wide context: The study profiled T cell receptor beta repertoires in healthy donors and ankylosing spondylitis patients to find disease-linked TCR variants. The full study cohort was made up of about 24 ankylosing spondylitis patients and fewer than 120 healthy donors. Peripheral blood was sampled, and synovial fluid was additionally collected from ankylosing spondylitis patients.

Germline trimming: 6 bases from V, 5 bases from J; junction bases outside gene matches: 6. From its cysteine to its phenylalanine, the CDR3 spans 14 amino acids. Only the CDR3 part of the read is kept: 42 bases, read in frame from the first base. Broader findings and caveats from the paper: Some of the motif variants had been reported before in the synovial fluid and blood of reactive arthritis patients, a finding that suggests common disease-initiation mechanisms. In peripheral blood, the disease-linked clones were found at relatively low frequencies and had a CD8+ phenotype. Blood from ankylosing spondylitis patients appeared to be characterized by a TCR beta motif composed of 7 to 9 highly homologous amino acid variants. According to the report, matched synovial fluid samples from ankylosing spondylitis patients were significantly enriched for the disease-linked clones.

This clonotype was observed a handful of times. Its antigen has not been determined. No base quality values were provided; no much bigger clone lies one nucleotide off. Sequencing instrument: Illumina HiSeq 2500. Quantitative 5'-RACE with molecular barcodes was the method used to prepare the TCR beta libraries. The paper's data handling went like this. To identify disease-linked TCR variants, a new computational method was used, one built on a probabilistic model of VDJ rearrangement. The public reads were quality trimmed at Q25 with fastp and then assembled into clones with MiXCR by TCRdb, keeping productive beta chains. Entries that share a CDR3 protein sequence are merged under the most common genes and DNA. The V and J calls and clone size come from TCRdb's table, not from the authors' own analysis. Here the sample has about 400,000 distinct CDR3 sequences; 20% to 25% occur a single time. The top ten clones comprise roughly 14% of the sample.

This chain joins TRBV12-3 or TRBV12-4 to TRBJ2-5; 10 bases in the junction line up with TRBD1. Sequenced: blood, either unsorted or a sorted T cell fraction (not recorded which). The receptor was derived from a male donor with ankylosing spondylitis or in good health (not recorded which). The DNA sequence is given as TGTGCCAGCAGCCGGGACAGGGGATGGGAGACCCAGTACTTC. The resulting protein is CASSRDRGWETQYF.